This passage covers 10 T cell receptor beta chains from one sample sequenced in a study of blood T cells in healthy people across ages. Primers used in a second PCR of about 6 to 11 cycles were a sample-barcoded 5' primer and a J-beta primer mix. In TCRdb, the 5' RACE reads were re-called with MiXCR into one record per CDR3 protein. The data hold more than 700,000 distinct CDR3 sequences, with roughly 46% observed a single time. Sequencing used blood. Receptors were obtained from an elderly man in good health.

The rearrangement links TRBV6-5 to TRBJ2-1; tentative D call: TRBD2 (6 bases). Germline CDR1 and CDR2: MNHEY and SVGAGI. Trimming stripped 2 bases from V and 6 bases from J, with 23 bases between. CDR3 size: 18 residues. In DNA form, the CDR3 reads TGTGCCAGCAGTTACGGTCGTGTCGGGAGTGTGAGAGGCAATGAGCAGTTCTTC. Its protein is CASSYGRVGSVRGNEQFF.

This clonotype was counted many times. This chain connects TRBV12-3 or TRBV12-4 to TRBJ2-3, with 8 bases identical to TRBD2. This CDR3 is built from 16 residues. The V segment lost 1 base and the J segment 1 base; nucleotides outside the gene matches: 4. The CDR3: CASSLVQTSGTDTQYF. CDR3 in DNA: TGTGCCAGCAGTTTAGTTCAGACTAGCGGCACAGATACGCAGTATTTT.

Many counts were recorded for this clonotype. The rearrangement links TRBV28 to TRBJ2-1, with 13 bases lining up with TRBD2. The junction had 6 bases not matched to a gene; V was cut back by 6 bases and J by 4 bases. Germline V gene sequence: CDR1 MDHEN, CDR2 SYDVKM. The CDR3 has 16 residues. The CDR3 DNA is TGTGCCAGCAGACGACTAGCGGGAGGATTATACAATGAGCAGTTCTTC. Protein: CASRRLAGGLYNEQFF.

The chain has TRBV20-1 and TRBJ2-7; 7 bases agree with TRBD2. This CDR3 has 14 residues. V gave up 5 bases and J gave up 0 bases; unmatched junction bases: 7. The germline CDR1 and CDR2 sequences are DFQATT and SNEGSKA (reference sequence). DNA for the CDR3: TGCAGTGCTGCATTCGGGGGGACCTCCTACGAGCAGTACTTC. Its translation is CSAAFGGTSYEQYF.

This chain connects TRBV7-2 to TRBJ1-1; the D is unclear. Germline CDR1 is SGHTA and CDR2 is FQGNSA. CDR3 length: 13 residues. The V end was cut by 3 bases, the J end by 4 bases, with 9 bases between. For the CDR3, the DNA is TGTGCCAGCAGCTTTCGTCAAATCACTGAAGCTTTCTTT. Translation gives CASSFRQITEAFF. The entire variable domain, with the rest obtained from reference TRBV7-2 and TRBJ1-1, is as follows: GAGVSQSPSNKVTEKGKDVELRCDPISGHTALYWYRQSLGQGLEFLIYFQGNSAPDKSGLPSDRFSAERTGGSVSTLTIQRTQQEDSAVYLCASSFRQITEAFFGQGTRLTVV.

This clonotype was seen just once. The CDR3 protein is CASSSPSGRLVQETQYF. The CDR3 DNA sequence: TGTGCCAGCAGCTCCCCTAGCGGGAGGCTCGTCCAAGAGACCCAGTACTTC. The chain is built from TRBV7-9 and TRBJ2-5, with 11 bases lining up with TRBD2. The V segment lost 4 bases and the J segment 1 base; nucleotides outside the gene matches: 8. Germline V gene lookup returns CDR1 SEHNR and CDR2 FQNEAQ (reference sequence). The length of the CDR3 is 17 residues.

The chain uses TRBV10-2 and TRBJ2-3; D is perhaps TRBD2 (6 bases). Per germline, CDR1 WSHSY and CDR2 SAAADI. V lost 0 bases and J 1 base, leaving 11 bases between the germline ends. This CDR3 contains 16 residues. In DNA, the CDR3 is TGCGCCAGCAGTGAGTCGGTGGCTAGCGGCACAGATACGCAGTATTTT. Its protein is CASSESVASGTDTQYF.

This clonotype showed up just a few times. This clone may be a read error of a much larger clone one base away. The chain couples TRBV20-1 to TRBJ2-7, with D maybe TRBD2 (6 bases). Germline V gives CDR1 DFQATT, CDR2 SNEGSKA (reference sequence). V was pared by 1 base and J by 10 bases, with 17 bases between. The CDR3 spans 13 residues. The chain's CDR3 is CSARGDSGAAQYF. The DNA of the CDR3 is TGCAGTGCTAGAGGTGATAGCGGTGCCGCTCAGTACTTC.

The rearrangement joins TRBV15 to TRBJ2-4; D gene ambiguous. With the DNA end fitting TRBJ2-7 better, the J assignment may be wrong. CDR3 length: 14 residues. Germline loops: CDR1 LNHNV, CDR2 YYDKDF (reference sequence). CDR3 residues: CATSRVSLSYEQYF. In DNA, the CDR3 is TGTGCCACCAGCAGAGTAAGCCTATCCTACGAGCAGTACTTC.

This clonotype was counted a few times. The chain has TRBV21-1 and TRBJ2-5; the table's D call, TRBD1, was not checked against the DNA. TRBV21-1 is tagged as a pseudogene. The CDR3 runs to 14 residues. The CDR3 region is CANAMNRGTETQYF. The CDR3 DNA is TGTGCCAACGCCATGAACAGGGGTACGGAGACCCAGTACTTC.